Shown below are 29 T cell receptor beta chains from a single sample sequenced in a study of CD8+CD57+ T cells in acquired aplastic anemia. Using genomic DNA as the template, TCR beta VDJ and CDR3 profiling was carried out. TCRdb reanalysed the reads using MiXCR and keeps one entry per CDR3 protein. The profile shows under 250,000 distinct CDR3 sequences, 65% of them singletons. Sequenced patients had shown CD8+CD57+ cell expansion by flow cytometry. The sample comprised sorted CD4+, CD8+, or CD8+CD57+ T cells (not recorded which) from PBMCs. The receptors derive from a human donor with aplastic anemia.

The chain combines TRBV7-2 with TRBJ2-1; no clear D. V lost 4 bases and J lost 7, with 11 bases in between. This CDR3 has 13 amino acids. In germline, CDR1 is SGHTA, CDR2 FQGNSA. The CDR3 is CASSSPQRNEQFF. The CDR3 DNA reads TGTGCCAGCAGCTCCCCTCAGCGAAATGAGCAGTTCTTC.

The chain links TRBV5-1 to TRBJ2-7; TRBD1 aligns across 9 bases. In germline, CDR1 is SGHRS, CDR2 YFSETQ. J gave up 4 bases and V 4 bases, and 9 bases lay outside the gene matches. The CDR3 length is 15 residues. The DNA for the CDR3 is TGCGCCAGCAGCCCGGATGGGACAGGGTCATACGAGCAGTACTTC. As protein: CASSPDGTGSYEQYF.

V and J are TRBV15 and TRBJ2-7; 9 bases map to TRBD1. CDR3 size: 20 residues. The V and J ends lost 0 bases and 7 bases, in that order; junction bases with no gene match: 22. CDR1 and CDR2 (germline): LNHNV, YYDKDF (reference sequence). The CDR3 bases are TGTGCCACCAGCAGAGATCAAGCGGGGACAGGGAGCCTCAGGTCACGGGAGCAGTACTTC. It translates to CATSRDQAGTGSLRSREQYF.

This sequence joins TRBV19 and TRBJ1-5, with D unresolved. The germline CDR1 and CDR2 sequences are LNHDA and SQIVND (reference sequence). The CDR3 has 14 residues. Between the trimmed V and J ends, which lost 6 bases and 6 bases, there was a span of 15 bases. The CDR3 protein is CASSRQEEGQPQHF. The DNA for the CDR3 is TGTGCCAGTAGCCGGCAGGAGGAGGGTCAGCCCCAGCATTTT.

As to this clonotype: The junction differs from germline at one of its ends, possibly a read error. The gene calls are TRBV7-2 and TRBJ2-2; TRBD2 matches 9 bases. This CDR3 is 18 amino acids long. Per the germline V gene, CDR1 is SGHTA and CDR2 is FQGNSA. CDR3 sequence reads: CASSFWRGGGTNTGELSW. CDR3 coding DNA: TGTGCCAGCAGCTTTTGGCGGGGGGGGGGAACGAACACCGGGGAGCTGTCTTGG.

This clonotype was picked up a small number of times. The rearrangement links TRBV28 to TRBJ1-2; D gene uncertain. The V gene's germline CDR1 is MDHEN and CDR2 SYDVKM. This CDR3 comprises 12 residues. The V and J ends lost 5 bases and 7 bases respectively, with 11 bases between them. CDR3 region: CASSLSSGGYTF. The CDR3 DNA follows: TGTGCCAGCAGTCTTAGTTCGGGTGGCTACACCTTC.

The rearrangement links TRBV5-4 to TRBJ2-2, with 10 bases matching TRBD2. Per the germline V gene, CDR1 is SGHNT and CDR2 is YYREEE (reference sequence). V was pared by 4 bases and J by 6 bases, with 6 bases of the junction left unmatched. CDR3 length equals 15 residues. The CDR3 loop reads CASSKAGGRSGELFF. CDR3 DNA: TGTGCCAGCAGCAAAGCGGGAGGGCGGTCCGGGGAGCTGTTTTTT.

With regard to this clonotype: The junction and the germline gene differ at one end; a read error may be behind it. The V call is TRBV5-1, the J call TRBJ2-5; a possible D gene is TRBD2 (6 bases). The CDR3 covers 15 residues. Germline V gives CDR1 SGHRS, CDR2 YFSETQ. The CDR3 loop is CASSPGTRGQETQYF. The CDR3 nucleotides are TGTGCCAGCAGCCCCGGGACTCGGGGACAAGAGACCCAGTACTTC.

The rearrangement links TRBV10-3 to TRBJ2-1; TRBD2 matches 14 bases. The J segment lost 6 bases and the V segment lost 10 bases, leaving 2 bases of the junction unmatched. The CDR3 runs 13 residues. Germline V gene lookup returns CDR1 ENHRY and CDR2 SYGVKD. CDR3 nucleotides: TGTGCCACGGGACTAGCGGGAGCCAATGAGCAGTTCTTC. Translated, it gives CATGLAGANEQFF.

This clonotype came up once. It may be a read error: a sequence one base away is much more abundant. The chain employs TRBV19 and TRBJ1-4, with D unresolved. V lost 9 bases to trimming and J lost 0 bases, with 14 bases between them. CDR3 length: 15 amino acids. From germline, CDR1 is LNHDA and CDR2 SQIVND (reference sequence). In DNA, the CDR3 is TGTGCCAGAGGGTCGCAATTTGCAACTAATGAAAAACTGTTTTTT. It codes for CARGSQFATNEKLFF.

The chain joins TRBV2 to TRBJ2-2; 8 nucleotides line up with TRBD1. Germline assignment: CDR1 SNHLY and CDR2 FYNNEI. This CDR3 is 14 amino acids long. V lost 5 bases and J lost 6; bases outside the gene matches: 5. CDR3 sequence: CASSLGQVSGELFF. CDR3 nucleotides: TGTGCCAGCAGTCTGGGACAGGTCTCCGGGGAGCTGTTTTTT.

A few counts support this clonotype. The chain is built from TRBV5-5 and TRBJ2-1; TRBD2 matches 9 bases. Losses at the gene ends were 1 base for V and 6 bases for J; bases not matched to a gene: 14. CDR3 size: 18 residues. The V gene's germline CDR1 is SGHKS and CDR2 YYEKEE (reference sequence). CDR3 sequence (DNA): TGTGCCAGCAGCTTGCCTCCCTTTGCGGGGGGGTATATCAATGAGCAGTTCTTC. Its translation is CASSLPPFAGGYINEQFF.

A word on this clonotype: A much bigger clone sits one base away, suggesting this may be a read error. The chain uses TRBV29-1 and TRBJ2-2; D gene unclear. The CDR3 has 13 amino acids. The germline CDR1 and CDR2 sequences are SQVTM and ANQGSEA. The DNA of the CDR3 is TGCGGCGTTGATAGGCTAAACACCGGGGAGCTGTTTTTT. Translation: CGVDRLNTGELFF.

This chain uses TRBV7-2 with TRBJ1-3; D remains unclear. V was trimmed by 1 base and J by 0 bases, leaving 4 bases between them. There are 14 residues in the CDR3. Germline CDR1 SGHTA, CDR2 FQGNSA. The chain's CDR3 is CASSLVDSGNTIYF. CDR3 sequence (DNA): TGTGCCAGCAGCTTAGTTGACTCTGGAAACACCATATATTTT. Variable domain in full (rest from reference TRBV7-2 and TRBJ1-3): GAGVSQSPSNKVTEKGKDVELRCDPISGHTALYWYRQSLGQGLEFLIYFQGNSAPDKSGLPSDRFSAERTGGSVSTLTIQRTQQEDSAVYLCASSLVDSGNTIYFGEGSWLTVV.

This clonotype came up a few times. The CDR3 DNA follows: TGCGCCAGCAGTGAGTCGAGTAGGGGTCCCTACGAGCAGTACTTC. Its translation is CASSESSRGPYEQYF. The rearrangement links TRBV10-2 to TRBJ2-7; TRBD1 might be the D (5 bases). The CDR3 is 15 amino acids. V dropped 0 bases and J dropped 2 bases, with 11 bases sitting between them. Germline V CDR1 and CDR2: WSHSY, SAAADI.

This clonotype has a count of ten or more. V gene TRBV20-1 combines with J gene TRBJ2-2; weak D call: TRBD1 (6 bases). The CDR3 has 15 amino acids. Per the germline V gene, CDR1 is DFQATT and CDR2 is SNEGSKA (reference sequence). V lost 5 bases, J lost 1 base, and 14 bases lay in between. CDR3 coding DNA: TGCAGTGCTCGCCCGGGACACTGGAACACCGGGGAGCTGTTTTTT. Protein: CSARPGHWNTGELFF.

This clonotype is a singleton in its sample. This CDR3 is missing its conserved last phenylalanine or tryptophan, likely due to a read error. The gene calls are TRBV20-1 and TRBJ1-4; D is possibly TRBD1 (5 bases). The CDR3 spans 14 residues. Per the germline V gene, CDR1 is DFQATT and CDR2 is SNEGSKA (reference sequence). The CDR3 region has the DNA TGCAGCGCCAGAAAGACAGCGCTTAATGAAAAACTGTTTTAT. It codes for CSARKTALNEKLFY.

The rearrangement joins TRBV9 to TRBJ2-7; no clear D. The CDR3 has 13 amino acids. Germline lookup yields CDR1 SGDLS and CDR2 YYNGEE. V gave up 0 bases and J gave up 6 bases, with 10 bases separating them. CDR3 in amino acids: CASSVAHRSEQYF. As DNA, the CDR3 is TGTGCCAGCAGCGTAGCTCACCGGTCCGAGCAGTACTTC.

The chain uses TRBV12-3 or TRBV12-4 and TRBJ2-7; 9 positions agree with TRBD2. J lost 2 bases, V lost 4 bases, and 3 bases had no gene match. The CDR3 extends over 14 amino acids. The CDR3 region is CASSSSGATYEQYF. The CDR3 DNA reads TGTGCCAGCAGTTCTAGCGGGGCCACCTACGAGCAGTACTTC.

The chain combines TRBV29-1 with TRBJ2-5, with D perhaps matching TRBD2 (6 bases). Trimming cost V 3 bases and J 4 bases, with 21 bases left between them. CDR3 length equals 16 residues. Germline V gives CDR1 SQVTM, CDR2 ANQGSEA. The CDR3 spells CSVESLPGRRGETQYF. For the CDR3, the DNA is TGCAGCGTTGAGTCCCTTCCGGGACGGAGGGGAGAGACCCAGTACTTC.

The sample holds many counts of this clonotype. V and J are TRBV7-9 and TRBJ1-4; the D is unclear. Germline loops: CDR1 SEHNR, CDR2 FQNEAQ (reference sequence). The CDR3 consists of 15 residues. Trimming removed 4 bases from V and 0 bases from J, with 9 bases in between. CDR3 sequence (DNA): TGTGCCAGCAGCTCAGGTCTTACAACTAATGAAAAACTGTTTTTT. Protein: CASSSGLTTNEKLFF.

The V call is TRBV29-1, the J call TRBJ1-1; D unresolved. The CDR3 has 13 residues. Germline CDR1 and CDR2: SQVTM and ANQGSEA. V gave up 4 bases and J gave up 1 base, with 10 bases separating them. CDR3 residues: CSVGDSGNTEAFF. CDR3 nucleotide sequence: TGCAGCGTTGGCGATTCGGGGAACACTGAAGCTTTCTTT.

V and J are TRBV19 and TRBJ2-1; possible D gene TRBD2, 6 bases. From germline, CDR1 is LNHDA and CDR2 SQIVND (reference sequence). V was cut by 5 bases and J by 7 bases, with 21 bases left in between. The CDR3 covers 16 residues. In DNA, the CDR3 is TGTGCCAGTAGTTCACGCCTAGCGCGATTCTCTAATGAGCAGTTCTTC. Its translation is CASSSRLARFSNEQFF.

The genes are TRBV2 and TRBJ2-7; 10 bases map to TRBD2. Looked up from germline, CDR1 is SNHLY and CDR2 is FYNNEI. This CDR3 is built from 15 residues. V lost 2 bases, J lost 3 bases, and 4 bases stayed unmatched. The CDR3 DNA reads TGTGCCAGCAGTGAAAACGTAGCGGGGGGCTACGAGCAGTACTTC. It translates to CASSENVAGGYEQYF.

The chain recombines TRBV7-6 with TRBJ2-1, with TRBD2 matching over 7 bases. J gave up 3 bases and V 8 bases, and 7 bases lay outside the gene matches. Germline assignment: CDR1 SGHVS and CDR2 FNYEAQ. The CDR3 covers 14 residues. CDR3 DNA: TGTGCCAGCCAAAGCCGGGACTACTACAATGAGCAGTTCTTC. Translation gives CASQSRDYYNEQFF.

The chain couples TRBV7-3 to TRBJ2-7; the match to TRBD1 covers 12 bases. V was clipped by 5 bases and J by 6 bases; unmatched bases: 11. The CDR3 runs to 16 residues. Germline V gives CDR1 SGHTA, CDR2 FQGTGA. The CDR3: CASSRGGDRGQSEQYF. For the CDR3, the DNA is TGTGCCAGCAGCCGAGGGGGGGACAGGGGGCAAAGCGAGCAGTACTTC.

The V and J genes are TRBV15 and TRBJ2-7; D not certain. The CDR3 length is 15 residues. Trimming took off 3 bases at V and 0 bases at J, with 12 bases between the two ends. In germline, CDR1 is LNHNV, CDR2 YYDKDF (reference sequence). Here the CDR3 reads CATSSFGSSSYEQYF. CDR3 DNA: TGTGCCACCAGCAGCTTCGGGTCGAGCTCCTACGAGCAGTACTTC.

The CDR3 bases are TGTGCCAGTAATGTGATGGGTAGCACAGATACGCAGTATTTT. Protein: CASNVMGSTDTQYF. This chain uses TRBV19 with TRBJ2-3; D is unresolved. This CDR3 comprises 14 residues. Germline CDR1 reads LNHDA; CDR2 reads SQIVND (reference sequence). With 7 bases removed from V and 0 bases from J, the gap between germline ends came to 11 bases.

This clonotype was picked up many times. This sequence joins TRBV12-3 or TRBV12-4 and TRBJ2-1, with 8 bases matching TRBD1. V dropped 5 bases and J dropped 3; count of bases not matched to a gene: 6. The length of the CDR3 is 15 residues. This CDR3 is CASSPGTGLYNEQFF. The CDR3 region has the DNA TGTGCCAGCAGTCCCGGGACAGGCCTCTACAATGAGCAGTTCTTC.